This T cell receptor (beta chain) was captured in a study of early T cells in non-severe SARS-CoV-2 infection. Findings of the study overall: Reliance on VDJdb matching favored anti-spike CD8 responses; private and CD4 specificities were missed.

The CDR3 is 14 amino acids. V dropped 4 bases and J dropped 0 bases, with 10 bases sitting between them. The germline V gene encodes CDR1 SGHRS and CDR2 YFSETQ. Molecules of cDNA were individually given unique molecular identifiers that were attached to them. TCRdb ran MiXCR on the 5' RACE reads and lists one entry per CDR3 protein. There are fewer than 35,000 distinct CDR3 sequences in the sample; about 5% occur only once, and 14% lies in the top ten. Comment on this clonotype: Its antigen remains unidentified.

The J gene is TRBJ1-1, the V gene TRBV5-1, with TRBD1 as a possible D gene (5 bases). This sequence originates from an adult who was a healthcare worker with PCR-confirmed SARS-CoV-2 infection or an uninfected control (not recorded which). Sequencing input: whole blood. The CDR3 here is CASSHGTVNTEAFF. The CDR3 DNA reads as TGCGCCAGCAGCCATGGGACGGTGAACACTGAAGCTTTCTTT.